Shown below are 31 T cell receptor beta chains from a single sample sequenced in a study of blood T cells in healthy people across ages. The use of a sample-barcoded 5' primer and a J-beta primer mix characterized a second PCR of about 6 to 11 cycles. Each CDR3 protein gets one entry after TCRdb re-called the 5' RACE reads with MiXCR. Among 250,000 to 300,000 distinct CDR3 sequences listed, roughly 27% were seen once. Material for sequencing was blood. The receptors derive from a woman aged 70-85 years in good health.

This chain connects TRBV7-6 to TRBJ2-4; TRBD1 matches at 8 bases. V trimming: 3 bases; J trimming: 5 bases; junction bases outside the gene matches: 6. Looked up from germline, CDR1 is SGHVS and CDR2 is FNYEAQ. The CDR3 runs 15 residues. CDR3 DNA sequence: TGTGCCAGCAGCTTGCGACAGGGGTACGAAAACATTCAGTACTTC. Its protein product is CASSLRQGYENIQYF.

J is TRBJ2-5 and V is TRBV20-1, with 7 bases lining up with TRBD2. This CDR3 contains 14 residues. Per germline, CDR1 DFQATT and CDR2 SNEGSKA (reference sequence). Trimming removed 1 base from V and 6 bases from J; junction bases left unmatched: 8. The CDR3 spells CSARGPSGGKTQYF. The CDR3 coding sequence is TGCAGTGCTAGAGGACCCTCGGGAGGAAAGACCCAGTACTTC.

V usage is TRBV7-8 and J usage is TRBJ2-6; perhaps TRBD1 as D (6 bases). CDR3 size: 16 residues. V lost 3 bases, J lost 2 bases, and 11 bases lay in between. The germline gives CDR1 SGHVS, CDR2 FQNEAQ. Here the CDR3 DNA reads TGTGCCAGCAGCTTGGTACCAGGGGCTGGGGCCAACGTCCTGACTTTC. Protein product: CASSLVPGAGANVLTF. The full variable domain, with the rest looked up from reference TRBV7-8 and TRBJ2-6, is GAGVSQSPRYKVAKRGQDVALRCDPISGHVSLFWYQQALGQGPEFLTYFQNEAQLDKSGLPSDRFFAERPEGSVSTLKIQRTQQEDSAVYLCASSLVPGAGANVLTFGAGSRLTVL.

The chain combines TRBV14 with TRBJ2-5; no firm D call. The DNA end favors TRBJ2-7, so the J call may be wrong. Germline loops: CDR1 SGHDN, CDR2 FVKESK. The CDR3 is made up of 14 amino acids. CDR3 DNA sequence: TGTGCCAGCAGCTACCGACGGAACTCCTACGAGCAGTACTTC. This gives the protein CASSYRRNSYEQYF.

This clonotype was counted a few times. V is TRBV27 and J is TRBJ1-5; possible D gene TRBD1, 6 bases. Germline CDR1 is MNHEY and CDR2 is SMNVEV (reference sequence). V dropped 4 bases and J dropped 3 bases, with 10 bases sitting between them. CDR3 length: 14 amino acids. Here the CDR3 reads CASSSTGNNQPQHF. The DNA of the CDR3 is TGTGCCAGCAGTTCCACAGGGAACAATCAGCCCCAGCATTTT.

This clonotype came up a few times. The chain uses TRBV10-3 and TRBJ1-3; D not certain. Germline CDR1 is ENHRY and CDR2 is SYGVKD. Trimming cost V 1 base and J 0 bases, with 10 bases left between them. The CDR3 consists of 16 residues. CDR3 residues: CAISELQTHSGNTIYF. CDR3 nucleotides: TGTGCCATCAGTGAGTTACAGACCCACTCTGGAAACACCATATATTTT.

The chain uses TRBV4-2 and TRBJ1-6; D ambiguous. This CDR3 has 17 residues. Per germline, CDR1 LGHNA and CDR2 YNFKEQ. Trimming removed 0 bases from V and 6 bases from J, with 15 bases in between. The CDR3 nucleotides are TGTGCCAGCAGCCAAGAGACCACAACCATCCCTAATTCACCCCTCCACTTT. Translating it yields CASSQETTTIPNSPLHF.

This CDR3 reads CSARATQTRGEKLFF. Written as DNA, the CDR3 is TGCAGTGCTAGGGCCACGCAGACCCGGGGAGAAAAACTGTTTTTT. This rearrangement joins TRBV20-1 to TRBJ1-4; D not resolved. This CDR3 is 15 amino acids long. The V gene's germline CDR1 is DFQATT and CDR2 SNEGSKA (reference sequence). With 3 bases removed from V and 8 bases from J, the gap between germline ends came to 19 bases.

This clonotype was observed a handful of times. CDR3 DNA sequence: TGTGCCAGCAGTTTACCCGGAGGTGGCGGCTACACCTTC. Protein sequence: CASSLPGGGGYTF. The chain carries TRBV28 and TRBJ1-2; D call uncertain. The ends were cut back, 2 bases at V and 8 bases at J, with 12 bases in the middle. The CDR3 extends over 13 amino acids. Germline CDR1 and CDR2: MDHEN and SYDVKM.

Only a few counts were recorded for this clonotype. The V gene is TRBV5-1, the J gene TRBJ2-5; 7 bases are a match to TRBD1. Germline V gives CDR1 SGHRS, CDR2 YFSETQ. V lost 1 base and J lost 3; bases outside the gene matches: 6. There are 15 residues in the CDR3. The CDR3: CASSLSPGTEETQYF. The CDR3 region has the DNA TGCGCCAGCAGCTTGTCCCCCGGGACAGAAGAGACCCAGTACTTC. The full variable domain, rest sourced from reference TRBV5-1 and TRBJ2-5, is KAGVTQTPRYLIKTRGQQVTLSCSPISGHRSVSWYQQTPGQGLQFLFEYFSETQRNKGNFPGRFSGRQFSNSRSEMNVSTLELGDSALYLCASSLSPGTEETQYFGPGTRLLVL.

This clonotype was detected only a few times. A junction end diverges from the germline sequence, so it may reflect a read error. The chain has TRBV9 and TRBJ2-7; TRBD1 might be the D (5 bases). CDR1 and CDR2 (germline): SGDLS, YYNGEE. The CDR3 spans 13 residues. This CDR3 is CASSVEGTGERYF. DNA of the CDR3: TGTGCCAGCAGCGTAGAAGGAACAGGCGAGCGGTACTTC.

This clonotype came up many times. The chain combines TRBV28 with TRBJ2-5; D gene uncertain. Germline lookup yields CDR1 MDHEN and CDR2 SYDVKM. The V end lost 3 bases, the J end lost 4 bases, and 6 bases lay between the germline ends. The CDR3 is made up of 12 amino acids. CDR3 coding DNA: TGTGCCAGCAGTTTGAGGCGAGAGACCCAGTACTTC. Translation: CASSLRRETQYF.

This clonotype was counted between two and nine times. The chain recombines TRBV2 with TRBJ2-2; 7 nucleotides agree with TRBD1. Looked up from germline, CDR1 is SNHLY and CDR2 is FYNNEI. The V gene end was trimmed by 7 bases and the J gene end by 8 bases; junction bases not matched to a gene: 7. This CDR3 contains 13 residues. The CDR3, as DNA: TGTGCCAGCATTCTACAGGGGCTGGGGGAGCTGTTTTTT. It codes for CASILQGLGELFF.

CDR3 in amino acids: CASSLGAGELFF. The CDR3 DNA is TGCGCCAGCAGCTTGGGGGCCGGGGAGCTGTTTTTT. The chain carries TRBV5-1 and TRBJ2-2; D is unresolved. The CDR3 is 12 residues long. V was clipped by 0 bases and J by 6 bases, with 3 bases between them. CDR1 and CDR2 (germline): SGHRS, YFSETQ.

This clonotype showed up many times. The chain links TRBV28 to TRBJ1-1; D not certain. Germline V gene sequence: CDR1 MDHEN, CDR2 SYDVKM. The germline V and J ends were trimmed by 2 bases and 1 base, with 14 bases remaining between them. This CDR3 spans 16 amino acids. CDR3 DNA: TGTGCCAGCAGTTTAGGGTCCGGTGGTCCGAACACTGAAGCTTTCTTT. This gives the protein CASSLGSGGPNTEAFF.

The CDR3 protein is CSAAVAGGHTGELFF. The CDR3 nucleotides are TGCAGTGCTGCCGTAGCGGGAGGCCACACCGGGGAGCTGTTTTTT. This rearrangement joins TRBV20-1 to TRBJ2-2, with 10 bases fitting TRBD2. In germline, CDR1 is DFQATT, CDR2 SNEGSKA (reference sequence). J lost 3 bases, V lost 5 bases, and 6 bases had no gene match. CDR3 length: 15 residues.

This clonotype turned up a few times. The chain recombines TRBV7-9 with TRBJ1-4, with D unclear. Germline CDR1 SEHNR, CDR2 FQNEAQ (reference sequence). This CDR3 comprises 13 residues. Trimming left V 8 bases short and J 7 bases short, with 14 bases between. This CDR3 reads CASQEDWSEKLFF. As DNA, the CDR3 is TGTGCCAGCCAGGAAGATTGGAGTGAAAAACTGTTTTTT.

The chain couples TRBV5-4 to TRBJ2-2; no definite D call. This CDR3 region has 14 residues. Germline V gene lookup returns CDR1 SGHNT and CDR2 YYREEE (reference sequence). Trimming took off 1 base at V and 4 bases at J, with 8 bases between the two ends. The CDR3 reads CASSLSSTTGELFF. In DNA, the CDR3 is TGTGCCAGCAGCTTGAGCTCGACCACCGGGGAGCTGTTTTTT.

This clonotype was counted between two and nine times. CDR3 amino acids: CASSVVASRKEQYF. The CDR3 DNA reads as TGTGCCAGCAGCGTAGTAGCTAGCAGGAAGGAGCAGTACTTC. The chain links TRBV9 to TRBJ2-5, with TRBD2 as a possible D gene (5 bases). The V end lost 0 bases, the J end lost 11 bases, and 17 bases lay between the germline ends. Germline loops: CDR1 SGDLS, CDR2 YYNGEE. The CDR3 is 14 residues long.

DNA of the CDR3: TGTGCCAGCAGTTCCCTGGGGTACAATGAGCAGTTCTTC. Protein: CASSSLGYNEQFF. The V gene is TRBV12-3 or TRBV12-4, the J gene TRBJ2-1; D uncertain. The germline V and J ends were trimmed by 4 bases and 4 bases, with 8 bases remaining between them. The CDR3 length is 13 residues.

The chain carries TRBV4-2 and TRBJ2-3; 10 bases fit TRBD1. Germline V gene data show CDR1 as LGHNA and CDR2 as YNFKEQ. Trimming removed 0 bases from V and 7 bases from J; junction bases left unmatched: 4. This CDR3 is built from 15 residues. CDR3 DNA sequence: TGTGCCAGCAGCCAAGAGACAGGGGGCTCAAATACGCAGTATTTT. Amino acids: CASSQETGGSNTQYF.

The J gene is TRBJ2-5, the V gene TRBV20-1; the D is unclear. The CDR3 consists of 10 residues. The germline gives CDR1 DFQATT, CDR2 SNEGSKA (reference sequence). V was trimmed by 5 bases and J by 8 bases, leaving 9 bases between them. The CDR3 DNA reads TGCAGTGCTCCAGCCGGCACCCAGTACTTC. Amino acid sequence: CSAPAGTQYF.

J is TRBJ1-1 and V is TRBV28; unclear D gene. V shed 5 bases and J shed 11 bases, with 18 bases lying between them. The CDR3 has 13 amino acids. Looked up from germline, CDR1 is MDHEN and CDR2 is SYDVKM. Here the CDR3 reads CASSPNREQIAFF. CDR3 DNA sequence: TGTGCCAGCAGTCCCAACCGGGAACAAATTGCTTTCTTT. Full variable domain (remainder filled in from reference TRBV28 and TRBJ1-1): DVKVTQSSRYLVKRTGEKVFLECVQDMDHENMFWYRQDPGLGLRLIYFSYDVKMKEKGDIPEGYSVSREKKERFSLILESASTNQTSMYLCASSPNREQIAFFGQGTRLTVV.

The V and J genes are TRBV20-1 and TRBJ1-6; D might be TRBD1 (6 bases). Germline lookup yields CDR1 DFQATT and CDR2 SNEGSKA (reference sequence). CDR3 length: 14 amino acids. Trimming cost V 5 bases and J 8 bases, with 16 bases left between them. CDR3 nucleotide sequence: TGCAGTGCTTCCAGACAGGTTGGGGATTCACCCCTCCACTTT. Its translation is CSASRQVGDSPLHF.

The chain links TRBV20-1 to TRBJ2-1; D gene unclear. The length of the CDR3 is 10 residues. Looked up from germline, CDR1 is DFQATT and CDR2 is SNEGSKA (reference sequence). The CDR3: CSAWASEQFF. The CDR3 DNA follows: TGCAGCGCTTGGGCTTCGGAGCAGTTCTTC.

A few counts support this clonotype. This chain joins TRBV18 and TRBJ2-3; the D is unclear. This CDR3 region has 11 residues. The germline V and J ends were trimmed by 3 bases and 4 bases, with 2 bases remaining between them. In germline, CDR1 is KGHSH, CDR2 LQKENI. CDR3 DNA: TGTGCCAGCTCACCTTCAGATACGCAGTATTTT. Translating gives CASSPSDTQYF.

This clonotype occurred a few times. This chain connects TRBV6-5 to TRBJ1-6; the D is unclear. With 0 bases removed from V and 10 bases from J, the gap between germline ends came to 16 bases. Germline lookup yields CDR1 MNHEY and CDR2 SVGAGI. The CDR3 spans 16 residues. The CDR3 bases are TGTGCCAGCAGTTACTCGGCGGTGGGGATAGGGTCACCCCTCCACTTT. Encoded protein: CASSYSAVGIGSPLHF.

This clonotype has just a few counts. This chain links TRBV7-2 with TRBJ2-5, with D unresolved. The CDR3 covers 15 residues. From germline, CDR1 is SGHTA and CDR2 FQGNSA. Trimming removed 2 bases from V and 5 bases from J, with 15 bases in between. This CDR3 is CASSLYQVPSETQYF. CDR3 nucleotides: TGTGCCAGCAGCTTATACCAGGTCCCCTCGGAGACCCAGTACTTC. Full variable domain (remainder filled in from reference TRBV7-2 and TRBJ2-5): GAGVSQSPSNKVTEKGKDVELRCDPISGHTALYWYRQSLGQGLEFLIYFQGNSAPDKSGLPSDRFSAERTGGSVSTLTIQRTQQEDSAVYLCASSLYQVPSETQYFGPGTRLLVL.

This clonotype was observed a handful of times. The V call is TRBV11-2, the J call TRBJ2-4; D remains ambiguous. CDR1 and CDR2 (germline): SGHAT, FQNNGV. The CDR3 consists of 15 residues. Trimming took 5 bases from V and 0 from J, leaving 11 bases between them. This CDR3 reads CASSGSGSAKNIQYF. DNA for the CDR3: TGTGCCAGCAGCGGGTCAGGTTCAGCCAAAAACATTCAGTACTTC.

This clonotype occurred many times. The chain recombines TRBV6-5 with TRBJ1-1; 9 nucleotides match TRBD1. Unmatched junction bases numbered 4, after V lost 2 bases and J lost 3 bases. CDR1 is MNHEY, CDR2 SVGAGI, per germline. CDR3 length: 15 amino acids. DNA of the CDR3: TGTGCCAGCAGTTACGACAGGGGGAGGGACACTGAAGCTTTCTTT. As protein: CASSYDRGRDTEAFF.

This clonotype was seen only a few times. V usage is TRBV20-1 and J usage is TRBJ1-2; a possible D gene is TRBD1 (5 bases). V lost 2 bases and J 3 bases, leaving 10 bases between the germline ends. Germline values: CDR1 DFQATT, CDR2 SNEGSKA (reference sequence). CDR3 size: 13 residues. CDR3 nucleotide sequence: TGCAGTGCTAGACATGGGACGGACTATGGCTACACCTTC. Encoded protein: CSARHGTDYGYTF.